Listed here are 19 T cell receptor beta chains from one sample, sequenced in a study of neurological immune-mediated disorders. TCRdb reprocessed the 5' RACE reads via MiXCR and lists one record per CDR3 protein. Among tens of thousands of distinct CDR3 sequences, more than 3% were seen once, and the ten largest hold 1.5% to 2%. The specimen sequenced was PBMCs. The receptors were gathered from a man in his thirties or forties with multiple sclerosis.

The chain has TRBV20-1 and TRBJ1-1; no clear D gene. CDR1 DFQATT and CDR2 SNEGSKA come from the germline V gene (reference sequence). Trimming stripped 3 bases from V and 0 bases from J, with 8 bases between. This CDR3 has 13 amino acids. As DNA, the CDR3 is TGCAGTGCTAGTCTGGGCATGAACACTGAAGCTTTCTTT. Translation: CSASLGMNTEAFF.

At least ten counts were recorded for this clonotype. The chain has TRBV28 and TRBJ2-5, with 14 bases aligning to TRBD2. CDR3 size: 18 residues. CDR1 MDHEN and CDR2 SYDVKM come from the germline V gene. V lost 4 bases, J lost 2 bases, and 9 bases stayed unmatched. The CDR3 DNA reads TGTGCCAGCAGTTCCGGGACTAGCGGGAGAGGGAGGCAAGAGACCCAGTACTTC. Its protein product is CASSSGTSGRGRQETQYF.

This clonotype was seen repeatedly, ten times or more. The J gene is TRBJ2-3, the V gene TRBV28; 12 bases match TRBD2. Losses at the gene ends were 6 bases for V and 1 base for J; bases not matched to a gene: 11. The CDR3 extends over 18 amino acids. CDR1 and CDR2 (germline): MDHEN, SYDVKM. In DNA, the CDR3 is TGTGCCAGCAGCCTAGCGGGAGGGGTTCTTACACGCACAGATACGCAGTATTTT. It yields the protein CASSLAGGVLTRTDTQYF.

This clonotype has a count of ten or more. The V gene is TRBV20-1, the J gene TRBJ2-1; 7 nucleotides agree with TRBD2. This CDR3 spans 15 amino acids. Germline V lookup: CDR1 DFQATT, CDR2 SNEGSKA (reference sequence). With V trimmed by 5 bases and J by 7 bases, 14 bases remained unmatched. The CDR3 DNA reads as TGCAGTGCTTTAAAGCGGGACTCGGGGTTGAATGAGCAGTTCTTC. Translated, it gives CSALKRDSGLNEQFF.

This clonotype was seen many times. The V and J genes are TRBV12-3 or TRBV12-4 and TRBJ2-7; 9 positions match TRBD1. This CDR3 comprises 13 residues. V shed 6 bases, J shed 5 bases, and the junction held 5 bases outside the gene matches. The CDR3 is CASSAGTGNEQYF. The DNA for the CDR3 is TGTGCCAGCAGCGCCGGGACAGGGAACGAGCAGTACTTC.

This clonotype was seen at least ten times. This sequence joins TRBV6-5 and TRBJ1-1; a possible D gene is TRBD1 (6 bases). The germline V gene encodes CDR1 MNHEY and CDR2 SVGAGI. The CDR3 covers 14 residues. V dropped 1 base and J dropped 5 bases, with 11 bases sitting between them. The CDR3 loop reads CASSYFRGETEAFF. CDR3 sequence (DNA): TGTGCCAGCAGTTACTTCAGGGGAGAGACTGAAGCTTTCTTT.

This clonotype came up many times. Here the CDR3 reads CASSESTFTGNTEAFF. CDR3 DNA sequence: TGCGCCAGCAGCGAATCCACATTTACAGGGAACACTGAAGCTTTCTTT. The rearrangement uses TRBV5-1 and TRBJ1-1; D is perhaps TRBD1 (5 bases). The CDR3 totals 16 residues. CDR1 SGHRS and CDR2 YFSETQ come from the germline V gene. The germline V and J ends were trimmed by 4 bases and 1 base, with 17 bases remaining between them.

This clonotype appeared many times. The CDR3 is CASSHSGGPDNEQFF. In DNA form, the CDR3 reads TGTGCCAGCAGCCATAGCGGGGGGCCCGACAATGAGCAGTTCTTC. The chain is built from TRBV7-2 and TRBJ2-1; 10 bases agree with TRBD2. CDR1 SGHTA and CDR2 FQGNSA come from the germline V gene. V was clipped by 5 bases and J by 5 bases; unmatched bases: 6. CDR3 length: 15 amino acids. Full variable domain (outside the CDR3, taken from reference TRBV7-2 and TRBJ2-1): GAGVSQSPSNKVTEKGKDVELRCDPISGHTALYWYRQSLGQGLEFLIYFQGNSAPDKSGLPSDRFSAERTGGSVSTLTIQRTQQEDSAVYLCASSHSGGPDNEQFFGPGTRLTVL.

This clonotype was observed at least ten times. The J gene is TRBJ2-7, the V gene TRBV7-2; D not resolved. The length of the CDR3 is 14 residues. V was shortened by 1 base and J by 0 bases, with 7 bases between the two germline ends. From germline, CDR1 is SGHTA and CDR2 FQGNSA. The CDR3 region has the DNA TGTGCCAGCAGCTTAGGATGGCGCTCCTACGAGCAGTACTTC. Its translation: CASSLGWRSYEQYF.

This clonotype has ten or more counts. The chain carries TRBV10-2 and TRBJ2-5; D uncertain. The germline V gene has CDR1 WSHSY and CDR2 SAAADI. Trimming left V 2 bases short and J 7 bases short, with 8 bases between. CDR3 length equals 12 residues. CDR3 nucleotides: TGCGCCAGCAGTGAGGATCCGGGGACCCAGTACTTC. Its translation: CASSEDPGTQYF.

This clonotype was detected many times. This chain links TRBV7-8 with TRBJ2-5; D possibly corresponds to TRBD2 (6 bases). The CDR3 is made up of 14 amino acids. V lost 0 bases and J lost 1, with 6 bases in between. CDR1 is SGHVS, CDR2 FQNEAQ, per germline. The CDR3, as DNA: TGTGCCAGCAGCTTAGCGGGGGGCCAAGAGACCCAGTACTTC. Translation: CASSLAGGQETQYF.

This clonotype was observed at least ten times. V usage is TRBV20-1 and J usage is TRBJ2-2; 8 nucleotides line up with TRBD1. Losses at the gene ends were 4 bases for V and 0 bases for J; bases not matched to a gene: 1. From germline, CDR1 is DFQATT and CDR2 SNEGSKA (reference sequence). The CDR3 spans 14 residues. The CDR3 sequence is CSATGGANTGELFF. CDR3 bases: TGCAGTGCTACAGGGGGCGCGAACACCGGGGAGCTGTTTTTT.

This clonotype was detected ten times or more. The rearrangement joins TRBV5-5 to TRBJ2-7, with no clear D. The CDR3 spans 14 residues. Germline V gene data show CDR1 as SGHKS and CDR2 as YYEKEE (reference sequence). The V gene lost 0 bases and the J gene lost 3 bases, with 10 bases spanning the gap. The DNA for the CDR3 is TGTGCCAGCAGCTTGGGGACCGCTGACTACGAGCAGTACTTC. Translated: CASSLGTADYEQYF.

This clonotype was seen ten or more times. The chain is built from TRBV5-1 and TRBJ1-1; 7 positions agree with TRBD1. J lost 1 base, V lost 1 base, and 1 base had no gene match. The length of the CDR3 is 14 residues. Germline CDR1 reads SGHRS; CDR2 reads YFSETQ. The CDR3: CASSLRGPNTEAFF. CDR3 sequence (DNA): TGCGCCAGCAGCTTGAGGGGGCCGAACACTGAAGCTTTCTTT.

This clonotype has more than one count but fewer than ten. The chain links TRBV18 to TRBJ2-5; tentative D call: TRBD1 (5 bases). Germline V lookup: CDR1 KGHSH, CDR2 LQKENI. This CDR3 has 14 residues. V was cut by 5 bases and J by 7 bases, with 17 bases left in between. The CDR3 protein is CASSADNTGVTQYF. CDR3 in DNA: TGTGCCAGCTCAGCGGACAATACTGGGGTGACCCAGTACTTC. The full variable domain, with the rest looked up from reference TRBV18 and TRBJ2-5, is NAGVMQNPRHLVRRRGQEARLRCSPMKGHSHVYWYRQLPEEGLKFMVYLQKENIIDESGMPKERFSAEFPKEGPSILRIQQVVRGDSAAYFCASSADNTGVTQYFGPGTRLLVL.

Only a few counts were recorded for this clonotype. One base away lies a much larger clone, so this may be a sequencing read error. This CDR3 is missing its conserved last phenylalanine or tryptophan, likely due to a read error. This chain joins TRBV7-3 and TRBJ1-4, with D possibly matching TRBD1 (6 bases). The V end lost 0 bases, the J end lost 7 bases, and 15 bases lay between the germline ends. The CDR3 has 16 amino acids. The V gene's germline CDR1 is SGHTA and CDR2 FQGTGA. The CDR3 sequence is CASSLTGNREGEKLFC. The CDR3 DNA reads TGTGCCAGCAGCTTAACCGGGAACAGGGAGGGTGAAAAACTGTTTTGT.

The gene calls are TRBV7-9 and TRBJ2-1; no definite D call. The V end lost 1 base, the J end lost 9 bases, and 13 bases lay between the germline ends. The CDR3 extends over 14 amino acids. Germline V lookup: CDR1 SEHNR, CDR2 FQNEAQ (reference sequence). The CDR3 spells CASSLDPGAFEQFF. The CDR3 nucleotides read TGTGCCAGCAGCTTAGACCCCGGAGCCTTTGAGCAGTTCTTC.

This clonotype showed up many times. This chain links TRBV29-1 with TRBJ1-1; D gene unclear. The V end was cut by 7 bases, the J end by 4 bases, with 13 bases between. Germline V lookup: CDR1 SQVTM, CDR2 ANQGSEA. The CDR3 is 12 residues long. The DNA of the CDR3 is TGCAGCGGAGTCTGGTCGGGCACTGAAGCTTTCTTT. It specifies CSGVWSGTEAFF.

This clonotype has at least ten counts. The rearrangement uses TRBV5-1 and TRBJ1-1; D uncertain. The CDR3 loop spans 13 amino acids. The V and J ends lost 0 bases and 7 bases respectively, with 10 bases between them. Germline V lookup: CDR1 SGHRS, CDR2 YFSETQ. DNA for the CDR3: TGCGCCAGCAGCTTGGGGGCCAGACGTGAAGCTTTCTTT. Translating gives CASSLGARREAFF.